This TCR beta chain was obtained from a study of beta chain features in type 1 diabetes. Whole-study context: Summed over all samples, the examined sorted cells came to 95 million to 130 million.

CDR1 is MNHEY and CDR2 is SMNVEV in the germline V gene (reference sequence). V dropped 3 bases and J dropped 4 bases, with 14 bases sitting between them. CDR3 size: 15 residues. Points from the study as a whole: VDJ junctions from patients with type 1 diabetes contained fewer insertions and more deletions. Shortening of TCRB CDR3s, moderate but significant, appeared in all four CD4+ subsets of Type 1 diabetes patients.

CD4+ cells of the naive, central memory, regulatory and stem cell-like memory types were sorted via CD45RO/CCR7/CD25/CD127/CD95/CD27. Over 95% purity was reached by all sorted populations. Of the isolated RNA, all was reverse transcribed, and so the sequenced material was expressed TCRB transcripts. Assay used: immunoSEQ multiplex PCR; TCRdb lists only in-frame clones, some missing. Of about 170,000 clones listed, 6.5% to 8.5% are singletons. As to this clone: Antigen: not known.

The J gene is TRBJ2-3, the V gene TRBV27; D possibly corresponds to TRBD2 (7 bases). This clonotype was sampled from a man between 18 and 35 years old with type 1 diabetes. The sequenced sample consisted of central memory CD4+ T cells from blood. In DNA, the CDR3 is TGTGCCAGCAGTTTTGAGGGGGGGATCTCAGATACGCAGTATTTT. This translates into CASSFEGGISDTQYF.